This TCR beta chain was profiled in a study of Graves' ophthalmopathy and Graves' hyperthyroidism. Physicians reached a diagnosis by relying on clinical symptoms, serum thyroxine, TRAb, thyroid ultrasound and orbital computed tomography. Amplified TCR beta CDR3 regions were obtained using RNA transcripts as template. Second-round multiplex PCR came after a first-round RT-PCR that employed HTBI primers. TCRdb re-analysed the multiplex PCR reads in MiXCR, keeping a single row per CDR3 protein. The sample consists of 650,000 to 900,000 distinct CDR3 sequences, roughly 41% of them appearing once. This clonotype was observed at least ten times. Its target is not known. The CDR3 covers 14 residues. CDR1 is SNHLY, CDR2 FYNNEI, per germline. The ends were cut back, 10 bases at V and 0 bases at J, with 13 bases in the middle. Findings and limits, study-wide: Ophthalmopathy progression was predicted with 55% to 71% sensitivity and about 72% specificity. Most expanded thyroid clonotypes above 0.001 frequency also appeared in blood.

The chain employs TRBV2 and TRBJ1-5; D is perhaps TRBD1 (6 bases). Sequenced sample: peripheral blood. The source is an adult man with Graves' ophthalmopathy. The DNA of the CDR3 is TGTGCCATCTCACAGGGATATAGCAATCAGCCCCAGCATTTT. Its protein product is CAISQGYSNQPQHF.